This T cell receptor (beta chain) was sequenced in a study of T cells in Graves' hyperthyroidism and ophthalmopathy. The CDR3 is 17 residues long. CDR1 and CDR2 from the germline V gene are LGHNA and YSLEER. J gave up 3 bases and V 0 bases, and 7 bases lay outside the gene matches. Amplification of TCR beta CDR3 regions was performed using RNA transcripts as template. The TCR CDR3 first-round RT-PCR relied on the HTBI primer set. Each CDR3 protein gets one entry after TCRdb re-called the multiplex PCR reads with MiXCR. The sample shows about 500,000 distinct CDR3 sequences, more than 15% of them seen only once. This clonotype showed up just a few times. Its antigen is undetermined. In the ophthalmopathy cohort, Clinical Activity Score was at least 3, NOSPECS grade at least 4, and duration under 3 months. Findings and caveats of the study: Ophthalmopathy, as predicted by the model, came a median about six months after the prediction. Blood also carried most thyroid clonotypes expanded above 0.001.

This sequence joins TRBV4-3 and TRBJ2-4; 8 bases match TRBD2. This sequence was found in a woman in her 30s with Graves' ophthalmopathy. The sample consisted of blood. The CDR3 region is CASSQDISRGGKNIQYF. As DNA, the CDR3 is TGCGCCAGCAGCCAAGATATTTCCCGGGGGGGCAAAAACATTCAGTACTTC.